This entry concerns a single T cell receptor beta chain. This sample is drawn from a study of blood T cell repertoires in COVID-19. Study details: In each case, the material was cDNA or gDNA derived from T cells, B-cell-depleted T cells, or PBMCs.

V dropped 0 bases and J dropped 7 bases, with 9 bases sitting between them. This CDR3 region has 13 residues. CDR1 MNHEY and CDR2 SVGAGI come from the germline V gene. Original data processing: By means of reference gene primer amplification, nucleated cell counts were estimated. The assay was immunoSEQ multiplex PCR, and TCRdb's table has in-frame clones only and misses some. V and J calls and clone size are copied from that table; D and trimming were computed from the DNA. The table lists approximately 300,000 clones, around 86% of them singletons. Everyone who took part was about 18 to 90 years old, and they came from 24 US areas. Cohort 3 donors were reported recovered after two negative PCRs, clearance, or symptom resolution.

The sample was PBMCs or T cells enriched from blood (not recorded which). This chain uses TRBV6-5 with TRBJ1-1, with D possibly being TRBD1 (5 bases). The clonotype was recovered from a man between 60 and 75 years old who had recovered from COVID-19. CDR3 sequence (DNA): TGTGCCAGCAGTTACTCTGGGGGGGGTGAAGCTTTCTTT. Protein sequence: CASSYSGGGEAFF.